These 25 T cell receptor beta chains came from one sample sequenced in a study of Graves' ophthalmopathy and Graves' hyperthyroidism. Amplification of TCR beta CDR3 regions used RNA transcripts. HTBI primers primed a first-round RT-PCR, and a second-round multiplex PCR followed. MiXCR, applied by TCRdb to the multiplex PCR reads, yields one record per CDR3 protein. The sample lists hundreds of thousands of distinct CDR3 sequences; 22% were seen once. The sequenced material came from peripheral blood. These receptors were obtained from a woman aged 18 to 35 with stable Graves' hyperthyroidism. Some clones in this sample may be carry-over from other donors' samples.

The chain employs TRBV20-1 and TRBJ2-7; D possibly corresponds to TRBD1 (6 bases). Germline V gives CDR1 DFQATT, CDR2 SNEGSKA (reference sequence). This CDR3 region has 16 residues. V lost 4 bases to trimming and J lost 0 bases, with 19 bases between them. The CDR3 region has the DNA TGCAGTGCTAATAGCGCACACAGGGTGAGCTCCTACGAGCAGTACTTC. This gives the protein CSANSAHRVSSYEQYF.

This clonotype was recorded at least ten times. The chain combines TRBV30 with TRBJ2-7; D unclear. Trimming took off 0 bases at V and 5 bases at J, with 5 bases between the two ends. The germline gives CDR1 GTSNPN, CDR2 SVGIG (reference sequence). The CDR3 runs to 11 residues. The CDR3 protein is CAWSVGNEQYF. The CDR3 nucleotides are TGTGCCTGGAGTGTAGGGAACGAGCAGTACTTC.

CDR3 bases: TGCGCCAGCAGCCAAGATGCGCGGGGGTTCGATGGCTACACCTTC. This sequence encodes CASSQDARGFDGYTF. The V gene is TRBV4-3, the J gene TRBJ1-2, with D possibly being TRBD1 (5 bases). CDR1 and CDR2 from the germline V gene are LGHNA and YSLEER. The V end was cut by 0 bases, the J end by 6 bases, with 14 bases between. The CDR3 spans 15 residues.

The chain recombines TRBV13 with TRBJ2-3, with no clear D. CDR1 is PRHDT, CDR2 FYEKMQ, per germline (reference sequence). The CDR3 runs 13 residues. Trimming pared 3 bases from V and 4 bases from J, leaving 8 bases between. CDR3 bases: TGTGCCAGCAGCTTTGGGGTAGCAGATACGCAGTATTTT. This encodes CASSFGVADTQYF.

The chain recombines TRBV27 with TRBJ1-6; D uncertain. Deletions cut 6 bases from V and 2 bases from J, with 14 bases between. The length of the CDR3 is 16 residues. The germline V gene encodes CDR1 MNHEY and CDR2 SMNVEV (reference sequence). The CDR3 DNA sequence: TGTGCCAGCAGGGAGGGTGGCCGCCCCTATAATTCACCCCTCCACTTT. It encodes CASREGGRPYNSPLHF.

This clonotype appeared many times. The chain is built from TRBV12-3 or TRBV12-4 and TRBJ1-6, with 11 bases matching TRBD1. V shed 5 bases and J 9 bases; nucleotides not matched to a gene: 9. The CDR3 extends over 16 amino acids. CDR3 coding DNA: TGTGCCAGCAGTACCCTAGGACAGGGGGCTGGTTCACCCCTCCACTTT. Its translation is CASSTLGQGAGSPLHF.

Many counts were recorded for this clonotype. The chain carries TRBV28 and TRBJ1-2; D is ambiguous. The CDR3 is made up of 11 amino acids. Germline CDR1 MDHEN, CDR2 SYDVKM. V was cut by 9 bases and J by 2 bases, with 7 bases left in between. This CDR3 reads CASHGNYGYTF. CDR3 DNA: TGTGCCAGTCACGGAAACTATGGCTACACCTTC.

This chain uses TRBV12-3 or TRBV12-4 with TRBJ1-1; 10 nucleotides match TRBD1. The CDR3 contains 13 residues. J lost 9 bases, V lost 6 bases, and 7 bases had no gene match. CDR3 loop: CASSKDRGRQAFF. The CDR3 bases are TGTGCCAGCAGCAAAGACAGGGGGCGACAAGCTTTCTTT.

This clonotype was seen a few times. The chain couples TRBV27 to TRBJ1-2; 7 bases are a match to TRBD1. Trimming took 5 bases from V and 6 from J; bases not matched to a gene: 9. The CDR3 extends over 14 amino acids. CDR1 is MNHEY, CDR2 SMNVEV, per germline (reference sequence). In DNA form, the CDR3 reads TGTGCCAGCAGTGACCGACAGGGTCTGAATGGCTACACCTTC. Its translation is CASSDRQGLNGYTF.

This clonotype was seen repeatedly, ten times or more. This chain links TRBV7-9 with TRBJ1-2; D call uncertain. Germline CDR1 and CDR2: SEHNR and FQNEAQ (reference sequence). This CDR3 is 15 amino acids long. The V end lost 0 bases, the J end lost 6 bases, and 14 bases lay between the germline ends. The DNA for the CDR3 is TGTGCCAGCAGCTTAGCCCTTAGAGGGTCGAATGGCTACACCTTC. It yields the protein CASSLALRGSNGYTF.

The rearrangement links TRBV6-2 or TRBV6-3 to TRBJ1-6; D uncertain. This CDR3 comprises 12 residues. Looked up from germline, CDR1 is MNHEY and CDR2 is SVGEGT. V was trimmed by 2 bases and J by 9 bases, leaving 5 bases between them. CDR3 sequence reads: CASSYGLSPLHF. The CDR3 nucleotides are TGTGCCAGCAGTTACGGACTTTCACCCCTCCACTTT.

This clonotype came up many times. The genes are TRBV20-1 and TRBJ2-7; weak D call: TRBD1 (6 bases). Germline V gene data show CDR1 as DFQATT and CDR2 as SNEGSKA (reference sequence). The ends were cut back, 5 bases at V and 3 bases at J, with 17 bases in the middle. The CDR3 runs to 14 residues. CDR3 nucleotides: TGCAGTGCTGGTACCCTCACAGGGTTCTACGAGCAGTACTTC. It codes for CSAGTLTGFYEQYF.

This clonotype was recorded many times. The DNA of the CDR3 is TGTGCCAGCAGTTACGGTCCCGGGACAGGGGGCGGCTACACCTTC. Translating it yields CASSYGPGTGGGYTF. J is TRBJ1-2 and V is TRBV6-2 or TRBV6-3; 12 positions match TRBD1. The CDR3 length is 15 residues. The V segment lost 2 bases and the J segment 8 bases; nucleotides outside the gene matches: 6. CDR1 is MNHEY and CDR2 is SVGEGT in the germline V gene.

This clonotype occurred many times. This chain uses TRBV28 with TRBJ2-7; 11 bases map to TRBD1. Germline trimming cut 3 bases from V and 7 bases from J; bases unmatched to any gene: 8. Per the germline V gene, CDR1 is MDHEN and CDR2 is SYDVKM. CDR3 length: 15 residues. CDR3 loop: CASSFVGQGAGEQYF. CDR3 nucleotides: TGTGCCAGCAGTTTTGTTGGACAGGGGGCTGGGGAGCAGTACTTC.

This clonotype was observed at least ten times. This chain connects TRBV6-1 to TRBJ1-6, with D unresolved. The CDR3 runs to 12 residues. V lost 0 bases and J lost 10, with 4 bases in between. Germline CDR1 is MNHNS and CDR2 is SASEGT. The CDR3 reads CASSEANSPLHF. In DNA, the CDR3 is TGTGCCAGCAGTGAAGCGAACTCACCCCTCCACTTT.

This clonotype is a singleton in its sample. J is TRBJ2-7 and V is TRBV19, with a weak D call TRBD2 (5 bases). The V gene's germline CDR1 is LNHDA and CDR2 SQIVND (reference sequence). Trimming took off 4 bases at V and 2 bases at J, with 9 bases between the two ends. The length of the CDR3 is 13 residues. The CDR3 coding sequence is TGTGCCAGTAGTAGACTCGGGGCCTACGAGCAGTACTTC. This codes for CASSRLGAYEQYF.

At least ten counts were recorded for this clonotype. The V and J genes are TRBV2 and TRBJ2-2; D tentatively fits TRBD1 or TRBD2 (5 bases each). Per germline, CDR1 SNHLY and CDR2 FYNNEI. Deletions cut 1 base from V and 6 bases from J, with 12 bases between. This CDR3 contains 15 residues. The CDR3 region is CASSEGDPGSGELFF. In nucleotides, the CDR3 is TGTGCCAGCAGTGAAGGGGACCCTGGATCCGGGGAGCTGTTTTTT.

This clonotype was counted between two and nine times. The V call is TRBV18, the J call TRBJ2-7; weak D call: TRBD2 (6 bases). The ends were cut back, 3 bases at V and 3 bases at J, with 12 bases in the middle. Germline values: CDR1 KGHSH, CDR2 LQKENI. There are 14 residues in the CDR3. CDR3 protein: CASSPRDSHYEQYF. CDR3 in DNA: TGTGCCAGCTCACCCCGGGACTCGCACTACGAGCAGTACTTC.

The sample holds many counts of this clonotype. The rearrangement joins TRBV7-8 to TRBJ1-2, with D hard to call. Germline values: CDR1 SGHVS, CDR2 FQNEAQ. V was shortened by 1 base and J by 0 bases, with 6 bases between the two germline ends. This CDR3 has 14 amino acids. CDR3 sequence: CASSLEEANYGYTF. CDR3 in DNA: TGTGCCAGCAGCTTAGAAGAGGCTAACTATGGCTACACCTTC.

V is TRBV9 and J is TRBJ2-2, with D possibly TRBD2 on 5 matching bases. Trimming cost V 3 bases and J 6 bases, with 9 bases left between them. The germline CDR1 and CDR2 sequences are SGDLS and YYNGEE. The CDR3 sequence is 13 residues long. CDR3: CASSDGSAGELFF. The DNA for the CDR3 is TGTGCCAGCAGCGATGGGAGCGCCGGGGAGCTGTTTTTT.

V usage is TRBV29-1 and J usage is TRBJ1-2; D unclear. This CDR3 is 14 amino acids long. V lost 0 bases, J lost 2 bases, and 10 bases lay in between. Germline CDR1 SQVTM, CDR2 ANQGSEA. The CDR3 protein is CSVEEGGNNYGYTF. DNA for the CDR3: TGCAGCGTTGAAGAGGGAGGGAACAACTATGGCTACACCTTC.

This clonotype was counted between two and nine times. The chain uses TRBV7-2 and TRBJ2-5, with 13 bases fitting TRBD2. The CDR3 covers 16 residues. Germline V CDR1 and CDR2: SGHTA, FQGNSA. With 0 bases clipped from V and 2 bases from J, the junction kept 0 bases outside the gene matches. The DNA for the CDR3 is TGTGCCAGCAGCTTAGCGACTAGCGGGGGGCAAGAGACCCAGTACTTC. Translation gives CASSLATSGGQETQYF.

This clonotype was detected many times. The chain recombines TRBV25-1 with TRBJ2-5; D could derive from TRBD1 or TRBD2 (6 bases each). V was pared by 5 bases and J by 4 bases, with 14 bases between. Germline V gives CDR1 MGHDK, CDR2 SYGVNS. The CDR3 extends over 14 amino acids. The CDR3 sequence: CASSSAGEVETQYF. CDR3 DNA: TGTGCCAGCAGTTCAGCAGGGGAGGTAGAGACCCAGTACTTC.

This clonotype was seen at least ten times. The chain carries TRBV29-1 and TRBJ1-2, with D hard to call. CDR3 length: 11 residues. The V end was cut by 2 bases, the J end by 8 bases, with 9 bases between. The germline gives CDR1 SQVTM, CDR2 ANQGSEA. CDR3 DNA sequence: TGCAGCGTTGAAAGGACGAACGGCTACACCTTC. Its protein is CSVERTNGYTF.

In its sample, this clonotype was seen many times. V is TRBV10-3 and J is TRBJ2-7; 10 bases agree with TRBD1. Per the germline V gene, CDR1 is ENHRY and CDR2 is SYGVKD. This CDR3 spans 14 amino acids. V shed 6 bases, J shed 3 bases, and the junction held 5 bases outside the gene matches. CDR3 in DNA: TGTGCCATCAGGGGACAGGGGATCATCTACGAGCAGTACTTC. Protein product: CAIRGQGIIYEQYF.